This TCR beta chain was identified in a study of blood T cell repertoires in COVID-19. The assay was immunoSEQ multiplex PCR, and TCRdb's table has in-frame clones only and misses some. The data hold approximately 94,000 clones, with about 91% observed a single time. CDR3 length: 19 amino acids. Germline CDR1 is SGHRS and CDR2 is YFSETQ. The V end was cut by 1 base, the J end by 0 bases, with 17 bases between. This sequence joins TRBV5-1 and TRBJ2-6; the D gene is possibly TRBD2 (6 bases). The TCR sequence derives from a human donor in a cohort sampled during active COVID-19. What was sequenced was peripheral blood. In DNA, the CDR3 is TGCGCCAGCAGCTTGTGGGGAGGAGGGTTCGGCTCTGGGGCCAACGTCCTGACTTTC. Translating gives CASSLWGGGFGSGANVLTF.